The clone carrying this T cell receptor beta chain appeared a few times. The CDR3 covers 12 residues. V dropped 4 bases and J dropped 1 base, with 7 bases sitting between them. Germline CDR1 and CDR2: SQVTM and ANQGSEA. Exclusion of a patient resulted from uncontrolled infection, other autoimmune disease, pregnancy or lactation. Diagnosis rested on symptoms, serum thyroxine and TRAb, thyroid ultrasound, and orbital computed tomography. Amplification of TCR beta CDR3 regions used RNA as the template. First-round RT-PCR targeting the TCR CDR3 was performed with the HTBI primer set. TCRdb called the multiplex PCR reads again in MiXCR, with one record for every CDR3 protein. In the table there are about 570,000 distinct CDR3 sequences, about 43% of which are singletons. This sample was included in a study of T cells in Graves' hyperthyroidism and ophthalmopathy.

The origin of this receptor is an adult woman with Graves' disease, either hyperthyroidism or ophthalmopathy (not recorded which). The specimen was peripheral blood or thyroid tissue (not recorded which). The chain links TRBV29-1 to TRBJ1-1, with D uncertain. As DNA, the CDR3 is TGCAGCGTTGTCGGACCGAACACTGAAGCTTTCTTT. Translated, it gives CSVVGPNTEAFF.